These 4 T cell receptor beta chains originate from one sample sequenced in a study of T-cell memory formation after mild COVID-19. TCRdb fed the 5' RACE reads into MiXCR, producing one record per CDR3 protein. This repertoire shows 470,000 or so distinct CDR3 sequences, about 20% found once; its top ten account for approximately 8.1%. The sample was PBMCs or a T cell subset sorted from them (not recorded which). The source of these receptors is an adult woman who had mild COVID-19 (a few samples of this study predate the infection). Cell type and time point are not known.

The chain combines TRBV9 with TRBJ2-2; D is perhaps TRBD2 (6 bases). Germline CDR1 reads SGDLS; CDR2 reads YYNGEE. V was shortened by 4 bases and J by 2 bases, with 12 bases between the two germline ends. The CDR3 covers 15 residues. The CDR3 region has the DNA TGTGCCAGCAGCCCCCGGACTACTAACACCGGGGAGCTGTTTTTT. This gives the protein CASSPRTTNTGELFF.

This chain connects TRBV29-1 to TRBJ2-7, with TRBD1 as a possible D gene (6 bases). This CDR3 has 12 residues. Germline CDR1 SQVTM, CDR2 ANQGSEA. The V gene lost 7 bases and the J gene lost 3 bases, with 13 bases spanning the gap. CDR3 bases: TGCAGCGCCGCAGGGGTCGGCTACGAGCAGTACTTC. Translating gives CSAAGVGYEQYF.

Notes on this clonotype: The missing conserved phenylalanine or tryptophan at the end of this CDR3 makes a read error likely. No DNA is shown, since the ends of the CDR3 on it are uncertain; the CDR3 is the one TCRdb lists. The rearrangement uses TRBV30 and TRBJ2-7; the table's D gene call, TRBD2, was not cross checked with the DNA. Germline V gene sequence: CDR1 GTSNPN, CDR2 SVGIG (reference sequence). The CDR3 is 9 residues long, counting both termini. The CDR3 loop reads CACLRTVGS.

This clonotype was observed a handful of times. V gene TRBV2 combines with J gene TRBJ2-7; D gene ambiguous. The CDR3 spans 11 residues. V was shortened by 4 bases and J by 6 bases, with 7 bases between the two germline ends. The germline gives CDR1 SNHLY, CDR2 FYNNEI. DNA of the CDR3: TGTGCCAGCAGTGCAGAGAGCGAGCAGTACTTC. Protein: CASSAESEQYF.